The following is a T cell receptor beta chain sequence with its context. The entry originates in a study of tumor-infiltrating lymphocytes in oesophageal squamous cell carcinoma. TCRdb re-called the PCR reads with MiXCR, one entry per CDR3 protein. The sample includes about 20,000 distinct CDR3 sequences, around 38% of them seen just once. Looked up from germline, CDR1 is DFQATT and CDR2 is SNEGSKA (reference sequence). This CDR3 spans 13 amino acids. V was trimmed by 6 bases and J by 0 bases, leaving 12 bases between them. Sequenced sample: normal esophageal tissue next to the tumor. The TCR originated in a male donor with esophageal squamous cell carcinoma. This chain links TRBV20-1 with TRBJ2-7, with D unclear. Here the CDR3 DNA reads TGCAGTGCGAAAGGACGGAACTCCTACGAGCAGTACTTC. Its translation: CSAKGRNSYEQYF.